This T cell receptor beta chain was obtained from a study of T cells expressing NK-cell markers. Germline CDR1 and CDR2: MNHNS and SASEGT. The CDR3 spans 16 residues. TCRdb re-called the 5' RACE reads and gives one entry per CDR3 protein, without DNA. The sample table sets out about 160,000 distinct CDR3 sequences. Remarks on this clonotype: Its specificity is unknown.

Study-level results: Where a few donors were concerned, these clonotypes also led the CD3+CD56-NKG2C+ fraction. The dominant NKG2C+ clonotypes represented about 1.0-7.0% of CD8+ T cells in several donors.

The chain links TRBV6-1 to TRBJ2-1; there is no DNA to check the TCRdb D call of TRBD2. This TCR was recovered from a man aged 18-75 years in good health. The sample taken for sequencing was blood T cells: a sorted CD56 or NKG2C T cell subset, CD4+ or CD8+ T cells, or bulk PBMC T cells (not recorded which). CDR3 in amino acids: CASSEGRGSSYNEQFF.